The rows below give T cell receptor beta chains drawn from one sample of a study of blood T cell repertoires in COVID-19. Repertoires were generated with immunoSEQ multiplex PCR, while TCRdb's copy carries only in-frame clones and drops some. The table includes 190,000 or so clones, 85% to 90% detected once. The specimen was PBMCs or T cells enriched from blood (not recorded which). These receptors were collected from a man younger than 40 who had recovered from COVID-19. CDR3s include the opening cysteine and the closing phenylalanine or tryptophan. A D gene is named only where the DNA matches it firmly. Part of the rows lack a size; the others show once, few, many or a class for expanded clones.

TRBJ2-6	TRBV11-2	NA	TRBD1	CASSSLGQGWGANVLTF	TGTGCCAGCAGCTCCCTGGGACAGGGGTGGGGGGCCAACGTCCTGACTTTC
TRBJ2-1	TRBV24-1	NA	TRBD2	CATSDSWTSGHNEQFF	TGTGCCACCAGTGATTCGTGGACTAGCGGACACAATGAGCAGTTCTTC
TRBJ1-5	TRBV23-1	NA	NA	CASSQYSGSKGQPQHF	TGCGCCAGCAGTCAATATTCAGGGTCGAAGGGTCAGCCCCAGCATTTT
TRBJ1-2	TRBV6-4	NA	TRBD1	CASSDSRQGAGGYTF	TGTGCCAGCAGTGACTCTCGACAGGGGGCCGGTGGCTACACCTTC
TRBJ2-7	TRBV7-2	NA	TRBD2	CASSSSGLAGNYEQYF	TGTGCCAGCAGTTCCTCAGGACTAGCGGGAAACTACGAGCAGTACTTC
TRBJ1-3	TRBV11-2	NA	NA	CASTVGGHTSGNTIYF	TGTGCCAGCACCGTGGGTGGGCACACCTCAGGAAACACCATATATTTT
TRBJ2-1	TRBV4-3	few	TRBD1	CASSQHRGSSYNEQFF	TGCGCCAGCAGCCAACACAGGGGGTCTTCCTACAATGAGCAGTTCTTC
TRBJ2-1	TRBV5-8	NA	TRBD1	CASSLARGRVEQFF	TGTGCCAGCAGCTTGGCCAGGGGGCGAGTCGAGCAGTTCTTC
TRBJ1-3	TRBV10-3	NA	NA	CAITTDSPSGNTIYF	TGTGCCATCACCACAGACAGTCCCTCTGGAAACACCATATATTTT
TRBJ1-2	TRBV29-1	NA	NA	CSVEARQPNYGYTF	TGCAGCGTTGAAGCTAGGCAGCCTAACTATGGCTACACCTTC
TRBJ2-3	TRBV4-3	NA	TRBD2	CASSQDLLAGGGSDTQYF	TGCGCCAGCAGCCAAGATCTGCTAGCGGGAGGGGGCTCAGATACGCAGTATTTT
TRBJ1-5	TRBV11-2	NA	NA	CASSLGSSNQPQHF	TGTGCCAGCAGCTTAGGGAGTAGCAATCAGCCCCAGCATTTT
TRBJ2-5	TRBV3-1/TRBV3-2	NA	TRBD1	CASSQAGGPETQYF	TGTGCCAGCAGCCAAGCAGGGGGCCCAGAGACCCAGTACTTC
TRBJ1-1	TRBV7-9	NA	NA	CASSLGAGGGNTEAFF	TGTGCCAGCAGCTTAGGGGCGGGAGGGGGGAACACTGAAGCTTTCTTT
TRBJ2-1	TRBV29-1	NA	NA	CSVGRGGGNEQFF	TGCAGCGTTGGGAGGGGGGGTGGCAATGAGCAGTTCTTC
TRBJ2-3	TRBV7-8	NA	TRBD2	CASSLVPSRESLADTQYF	TGTGCCAGCAGCTTAGTTCCCTCGCGGGAGAGTTTGGCAGATACGCAGTATTTT
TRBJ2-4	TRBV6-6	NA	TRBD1	CASSKTGGKNIQYF	TGTGCCAGCAGTAAAACAGGGGGCAAAAACATTCAGTACTTC
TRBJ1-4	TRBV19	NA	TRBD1	CASSKGQGLGEKLFF	TGTGCCAGTAGTAAAGGACAGGGTCTCGGTGAAAAACTGTTTTTT
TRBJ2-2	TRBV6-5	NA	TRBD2	CASSYLAGSGTGELFF	TGTGCCAGCAGTTACCTAGCGGGGTCGGGCACCGGGGAGCTGTTTTTT
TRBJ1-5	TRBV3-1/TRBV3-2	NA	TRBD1	CASSQTGENQPQHF	TGTGCCAGCAGCCAGACAGGGGAGAATCAGCCCCAGCATTTT
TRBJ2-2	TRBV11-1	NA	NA	CASSSTGELFF	TGTGCCAGCAGCTCAACCGGGGAGCTGTTTTTT